The 26 T cell receptor beta chains below were found in one sample sequenced in a study of blood T cell repertoires in COVID-19 (dated by TCRdb to the early 2020s). The method was the immunoSEQ multiplex PCR assay. Sourced from immuneACCESS, this table was stored by TCRdb with only in-frame sequences that have V and J called. A share of the clones is absent; for the studies checked, an unresolved V gene accounts for under half, and the remainder has no known explanation. The sample table holds 250,000 or so clones, of which approximately 84% were seen once. The ten largest clones capture under 2% of the sample. Sequences were obtained from peripheral blood. The source of these receptors is an elderly woman with acute or convalescent COVID-19.

The chain uses TRBV6-1 and TRBJ2-7; 9 bases fit TRBD2. Unmatched junction bases numbered 3, after V lost 2 bases and J lost 4 bases. The CDR3 is 14 residues long. Germline assignment: CDR1 MNHNS and CDR2 SASEGT. This CDR3 is CASSEQAGGYEQYF. CDR3 nucleotides: TGTGCCAGCAGTGAACAGGCGGGAGGGTACGAGCAGTACTTC.

This chain uses TRBV5-1 with TRBJ1-5; D gene unclear. Germline loops: CDR1 SGHRS, CDR2 YFSETQ. Trimming took off 4 bases at V and 0 bases at J, with 11 bases between the two ends. CDR3 length: 15 residues. The DNA for the CDR3 is TGCGCCAGCAGCCCCCTGGGCCCTAGCAATCAGCCCCAGCATTTT. Its protein product is CASSPLGPSNQPQHF.

This clone was seen once. The chain recombines TRBV4-1 with TRBJ2-5; D perhaps matches TRBD2 (5 bases). This CDR3 comprises 15 residues. From germline, CDR1 is MGHRA and CDR2 YSYEKL. Trimming stripped 1 base from V and 2 bases from J, with 11 bases between. The CDR3 is CASSQAARGQETQYF. The CDR3 bases are TGCGCCAGCAGCCAAGCGGCCCGAGGGCAAGAGACCCAGTACTTC.

The chain uses TRBV29-1 and TRBJ2-3; 7 bases agree with TRBD1. The CDR3 spans 13 residues. Germline CDR1 SQVTM, CDR2 ANQGSEA. J gave up 0 bases and V 4 bases, and 1 base lay outside the gene matches. Written as DNA, the CDR3 is TGCAGCGTTGCGGGACAGAGCACAGATACGCAGTATTTT. Its translation is CSVAGQSTDTQYF.

V and J are TRBV6-2 or TRBV6-3 and TRBJ1-2, with D possibly matching TRBD1 (5 bases). Germline lookup yields CDR1 MNHEY and CDR2 SVGEGT. V was trimmed by 5 bases and J by 6 bases, leaving 22 bases between them. The CDR3 spans 16 residues. CDR3 amino acids: CASSKTNLGTPHGYTF. For the CDR3, the DNA is TGTGCCAGCAGTAAGACAAATCTCGGGACTCCCCATGGCTACACCTTC.

This chain connects TRBV6-2 or TRBV6-3 to TRBJ2-1, with 7 bases lining up with TRBD2. The germline V gene encodes CDR1 MNHEY and CDR2 SVGEGT. CDR3 length: 15 amino acids. Trimming at V came to 5 bases and at J to 8 bases, leaving 12 bases not matched to a gene. The CDR3: CASSGLGGRGDEQFF. CDR3 coding DNA: TGTGCCAGCAGTGGCCTTGGCGGGAGAGGGGATGAGCAGTTCTTC.

The CDR3 protein is CASSLDRGTSGRPYNEQFF. The CDR3, as DNA: TGTGCCAGCAGCTTAGATCGGGGGACTAGCGGGAGGCCCTACAATGAGCAGTTCTTC. The chain has TRBV11-2 and TRBJ2-1; 15 nucleotides line up with TRBD2. The CDR3 runs to 19 residues. Germline values: CDR1 SGHAT, CDR2 FQNNGV. J lost 2 bases, V lost 0 bases, and 5 bases had no gene match.

This chain links TRBV3-1 (or the pseudogene TRBV3-2) with TRBJ2-1, with 8 bases that match TRBD2. Germline lookup yields CDR1 LGHDT and CDR2 YNNKEL (reference sequence). V trimming: 4 bases; J trimming: 0 bases; junction bases outside the gene matches: 2. The CDR3 sequence is 15 residues long. CDR3 loop: CASSLAGSSYNEQFF. The CDR3 nucleotides are TGTGCCAGCAGCCTAGCGGGGAGCTCCTACAATGAGCAGTTCTTC.

The rearrangement uses TRBV7-9 and TRBJ2-4; TRBD1 agrees at 7 bases. The V gene's germline CDR1 is SEHNR and CDR2 FQNEAQ (reference sequence). The CDR3 length is 18 residues. The V gene end was trimmed by 1 base and the J gene end by 0 bases; junction bases not matched to a gene: 9. DNA of the CDR3: TGTGCCAGCAGCTTAGGGGGTGGGGACAGCCTAGCCAAAAACATTCAGTACTTC. Residues: CASSLGGGDSLAKNIQYF.

This chain connects TRBV19 to TRBJ1-3, with 8 nucleotides matching TRBD1. The J segment lost 3 bases and the V segment lost 5 bases, leaving 6 bases of the junction unmatched. Germline CDR1 LNHDA, CDR2 SQIVND (reference sequence). The CDR3 loop spans 15 amino acids. The CDR3 sequence is CASSVQGASGNTIYF. Written as DNA, the CDR3 is TGTGCCAGTAGTGTGCAGGGGGCGAGTGGAAACACCATATATTTT.

The V and J genes are TRBV5-6 and TRBJ2-7; 8 bases fit TRBD1. The CDR3 runs 13 residues. V lost 4 bases to trimming and J lost 7 bases; unmatched junction nucleotides: 7. Germline assignment: CDR1 SGHDT and CDR2 YYEEEE. In DNA, the CDR3 is TGTGCCAGCAGCCCCGACAGGGGTTGGGAGCAGTACTTC. Protein product: CASSPDRGWEQYF.

DNA of the CDR3: TGTGCCAGCAGTAGAGGCGGGGCTAATGAAAAACTGTTTTTT. Its translation: CASSRGGANEKLFF. The rearrangement links TRBV6-5 to TRBJ1-4; D is undetermined. The CDR3 covers 14 residues. V was pared by 5 bases and J by 3 bases, with 10 bases between. Germline CDR1 and CDR2: MNHEY and SVGAGI.

The V gene is TRBV6-6, the J gene TRBJ2-3, with 7 bases matching TRBD1. Germline trimming cut 7 bases from V and 2 bases from J; bases unmatched to any gene: 6. CDR1 MNHNY and CDR2 SVGAGI come from the germline V gene (reference sequence). The CDR3 totals 14 residues. The CDR3 nucleotides are TGTGCCAGCAAGGGGGCGCCCGTCACAGATACGCAGTATTTT. Protein sequence: CASKGAPVTDTQYF.

The chain has TRBV18 and TRBJ2-1, with D perhaps matching TRBD2 (6 bases). The CDR3 is 16 amino acids. From germline, CDR1 is KGHSH and CDR2 LQKENI. V lost 3 bases to trimming and J lost 0 bases, with 12 bases between them. The CDR3 loop reads CASSPWDSISYNEQFF. CDR3 in DNA: TGTGCCAGCTCACCCTGGGACTCAATCTCCTACAATGAGCAGTTCTTC.

CDR3 loop: CASSPRTTTRQEANYGYTF. CDR3 DNA: TGTGCCAGCTCACCACGCACAACTACGAGACAGGAGGCTAACTATGGCTACACCTTC. V usage is TRBV18 and J usage is TRBJ1-2; tentative D call: TRBD1 (6 bases). The CDR3 contains 19 residues. The V gene lost 1 base and the J gene lost 0 bases, with 21 bases spanning the gap. CDR1 and CDR2 from the germline V gene are KGHSH and LQKENI.

This clone came up once. The CDR3 region has the DNA TGTGCCAGCAGCTACAGTCTAGAGACCCAGTACTTC. This codes for CASSYSLETQYF. J is TRBJ2-5 and V is TRBV7-2; the D is unclear. CDR3 length equals 12 residues. CDR1 is SGHTA, CDR2 FQGNSA, per germline. V lost 4 bases and J 4 bases, leaving 7 bases between the germline ends.

The chain recombines TRBV12-3 or TRBV12-4 with TRBJ2-7; 8 nucleotides match TRBD1. V trimming: 6 bases; J trimming: 1 base; junction bases outside the gene matches: 2. This CDR3 spans 13 amino acids. For the CDR3, the DNA is TGTGCCAGCAGCGGGGACAGGTCCTACGAGCAGTACTTC. It specifies CASSGDRSYEQYF.

Only one count was recorded for this clone. This chain connects TRBV7-6 to TRBJ2-1, with a possible D match to TRBD1 (5 bases). Germline V gives CDR1 SGHVS, CDR2 FNYEAQ. The CDR3 covers 15 residues. V dropped 1 base and J dropped 2 bases, with 9 bases sitting between them. The CDR3 loop is CASSLGQLAYNEQFF. Written as DNA, the CDR3 is TGTGCCAGCAGCTTAGGACAGTTAGCCTACAATGAGCAGTTCTTC.

V gene TRBV28 combines with J gene TRBJ2-2, with 8 bases lining up with TRBD2. The CDR3 consists of 14 residues. The V segment lost 6 bases and the J segment 6 bases; nucleotides outside the gene matches: 6. CDR1 is MDHEN, CDR2 SYDVKM, per germline. CDR3 in DNA: TGTGCCAGCAGCGTCGGGGGGGCGGCCGGGGAGCTGTTTTTT. Translating gives CASSVGGAAGELFF. The full variable domain, completed using reference TRBV28 and TRBJ2-2, is DVKVTQSSRYLVKRTGEKVFLECVQDMDHENMFWYRQDPGLGLRLIYFSYDVKMKEKGDIPEGYSVSREKKERFSLILESASTNQTSMYLCASSVGGAAGELFFGEGSRLTVL.

The chain has TRBV6-2 or TRBV6-3 and TRBJ2-3, with D maybe TRBD1 (5 bases). Germline assignment: CDR1 MNHEY and CDR2 SVGEGT. Trimming pared 3 bases from V and 0 bases from J, leaving 10 bases between. The CDR3 is made up of 15 amino acids. The CDR3 nucleotides are TGTGCCAGCAGTTATGGACACTACAGCACAGATACGCAGTATTTT. Protein product: CASSYGHYSTDTQYF.

The V and J genes are TRBV6-6 and TRBJ1-5; D uncertain. The length of the CDR3 is 13 residues. CDR1 is MNHNY, CDR2 SVGAGI, per germline (reference sequence). Trimming took off 8 bases at V and 5 bases at J, with 13 bases between the two ends. This CDR3 is CASGPSLHQPQHF. In DNA form, the CDR3 reads TGTGCCAGCGGCCCTAGTCTCCATCAGCCCCAGCATTTT.

This sequence joins TRBV4-2 and TRBJ2-1; 8 nucleotides align to TRBD2. Germline V gene lookup returns CDR1 LGHNA and CDR2 YNFKEQ. CDR3 length: 15 residues. With 1 base clipped from V and 7 bases from J, the junction kept 6 bases outside the gene matches. The CDR3 coding sequence is TGTGCCAGCAGCCAAGCCAGCGGGAGTTTTAATGAGCAGTTCTTC. Protein: CASSQASGSFNEQFF.

The rearrangement joins TRBV10-3 to TRBJ2-2; D unclear. V dropped 3 bases and J dropped 0 bases, with 14 bases sitting between them. Per the germline V gene, CDR1 is ENHRY and CDR2 is SYGVKD. The length of the CDR3 is 17 residues. Here the CDR3 DNA reads TGTGCCATCAGTGAACGAGGAGTCACGTCGAACACCGGGGAGCTGTTTTTT. It is translated as CAISERGVTSNTGELFF.

This chain joins TRBV9 and TRBJ2-3; D possibly corresponds to TRBD2 (6 bases). Deletions cut 2 bases from V and 3 bases from J, with 16 bases between. The CDR3 loop spans 16 amino acids. Germline-derived CDR1 and CDR2 are SGDLS and YYNGEE. The CDR3 DNA follows: TGTGCCAGCAGCGTTAGCGGTGCTCTTGGTACAGATACGCAGTATTTT. It codes for CASSVSGALGTDTQYF.

The table lists this clone with a few counts. This chain connects TRBV4-2 to TRBJ2-1; 13 positions match TRBD2. Germline CDR1 is LGHNA and CDR2 is YNFKEQ. The CDR3 contains 17 residues. V lost 0 bases, J lost 9 bases, and 8 bases stayed unmatched. This chain's CDR3 is CASSQELAGGSRIEQFF. In nucleotides, the CDR3 is TGTGCCAGCAGCCAAGAACTAGCGGGAGGGTCGAGAATTGAGCAGTTCTTC.

The rearrangement joins TRBV18 to TRBJ2-1; 11 bases are shared with TRBD1. The trim removed 5 bases at V and 7 bases at J, leaving 4 bases unmatched. The CDR3 has 14 residues. Germline V CDR1 and CDR2: KGHSH, LQKENI. CDR3 protein: CASSEDRGQNEQFF. The CDR3, as DNA: TGTGCCAGCTCAGAGGACAGGGGGCAGAATGAGCAGTTCTTC.